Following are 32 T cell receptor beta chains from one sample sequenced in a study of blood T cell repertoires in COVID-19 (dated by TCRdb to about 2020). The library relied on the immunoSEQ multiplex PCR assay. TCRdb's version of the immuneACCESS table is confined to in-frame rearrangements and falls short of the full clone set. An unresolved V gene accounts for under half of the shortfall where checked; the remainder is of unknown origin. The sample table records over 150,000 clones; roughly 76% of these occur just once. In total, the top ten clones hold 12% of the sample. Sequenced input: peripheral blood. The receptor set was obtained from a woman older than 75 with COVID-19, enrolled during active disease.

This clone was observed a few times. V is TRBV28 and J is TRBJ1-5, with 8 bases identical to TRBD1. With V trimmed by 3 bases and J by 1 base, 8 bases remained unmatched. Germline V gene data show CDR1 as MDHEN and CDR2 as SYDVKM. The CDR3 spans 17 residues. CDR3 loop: CASSFVRGQGSNQPQHF. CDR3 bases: TGTGCCAGCAGTTTTGTCAGGGGGCAGGGGAGCAATCAGCCCCAGCATTTT.

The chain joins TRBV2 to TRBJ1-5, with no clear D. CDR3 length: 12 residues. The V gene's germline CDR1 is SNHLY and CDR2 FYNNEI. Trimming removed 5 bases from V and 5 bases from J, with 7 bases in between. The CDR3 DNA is TGTGCCAGCAGTAAGGGAGATCAGCCCCAGCATTTT. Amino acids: CASSKGDQPQHF.

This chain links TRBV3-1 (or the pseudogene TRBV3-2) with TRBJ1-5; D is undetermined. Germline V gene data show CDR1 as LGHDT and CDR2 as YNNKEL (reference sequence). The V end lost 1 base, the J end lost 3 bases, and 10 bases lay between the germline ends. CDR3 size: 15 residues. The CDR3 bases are TGTGCCAGCAGCCAAGGTCCAGGCCCCAATCAGCCCCAGCATTTT. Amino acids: CASSQGPGPNQPQHF.

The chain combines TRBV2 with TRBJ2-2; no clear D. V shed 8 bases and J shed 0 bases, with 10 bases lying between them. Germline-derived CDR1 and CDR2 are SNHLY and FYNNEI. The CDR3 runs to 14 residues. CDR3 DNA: TGTGCCAGCGTTCCGCGGACGAACACCGGGGAGCTGTTTTTT. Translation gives CASVPRTNTGELFF.

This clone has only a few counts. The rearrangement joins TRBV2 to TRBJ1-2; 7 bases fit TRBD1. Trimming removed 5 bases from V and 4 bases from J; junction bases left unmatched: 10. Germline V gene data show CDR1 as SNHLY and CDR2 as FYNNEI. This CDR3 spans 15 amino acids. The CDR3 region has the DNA TGTGCCAGCAGTACACACACAGGGGAGGTCTATGGCTACACCTTC. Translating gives CASSTHTGEVYGYTF.

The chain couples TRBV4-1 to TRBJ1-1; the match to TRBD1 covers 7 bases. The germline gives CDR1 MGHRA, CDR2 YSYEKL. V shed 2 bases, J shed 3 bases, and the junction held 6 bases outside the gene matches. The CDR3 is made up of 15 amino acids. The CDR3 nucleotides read TGCGCCAGCAGCCAACAACCCGACAGGGACACTGAAGCTTTCTTT. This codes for CASSQQPDRDTEAFF.

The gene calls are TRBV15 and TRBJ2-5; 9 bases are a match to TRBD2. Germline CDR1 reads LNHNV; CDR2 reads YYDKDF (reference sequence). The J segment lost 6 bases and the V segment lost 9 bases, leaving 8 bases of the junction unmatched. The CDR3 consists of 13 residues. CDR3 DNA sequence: TGTGCCACAGAATTAGCGGGGGCCAAGACCCAGTACTTC. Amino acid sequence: CATELAGAKTQYF.

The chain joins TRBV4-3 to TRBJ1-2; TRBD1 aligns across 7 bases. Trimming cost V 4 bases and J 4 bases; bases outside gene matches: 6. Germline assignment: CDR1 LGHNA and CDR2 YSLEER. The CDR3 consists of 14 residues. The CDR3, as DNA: TGCGCCAGCAGCCGAGGCGCAGGGGGCTATGGCTACACCTTC. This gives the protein CASSRGAGGYGYTF.

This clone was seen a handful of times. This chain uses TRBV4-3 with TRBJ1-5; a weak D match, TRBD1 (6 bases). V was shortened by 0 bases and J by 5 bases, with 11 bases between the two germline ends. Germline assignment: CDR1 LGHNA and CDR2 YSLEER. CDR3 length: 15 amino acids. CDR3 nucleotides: TGCGCCAGCAGCCAAGATTTGGGGGGGCATCAGCCCCAGCATTTT. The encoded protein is CASSQDLGGHQPQHF.

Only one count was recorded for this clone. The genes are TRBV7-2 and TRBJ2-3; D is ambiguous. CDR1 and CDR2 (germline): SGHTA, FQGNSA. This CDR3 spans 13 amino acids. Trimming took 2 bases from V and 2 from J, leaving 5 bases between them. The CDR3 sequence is CASSLLPTDTQYF. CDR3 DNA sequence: TGTGCCAGCAGCTTACTCCCCACAGATACGCAGTATTTT.

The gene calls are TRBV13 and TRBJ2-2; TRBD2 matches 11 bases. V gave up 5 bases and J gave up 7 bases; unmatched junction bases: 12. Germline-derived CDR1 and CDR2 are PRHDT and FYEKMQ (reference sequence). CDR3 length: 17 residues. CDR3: CASSPAGTSGAGGELFF. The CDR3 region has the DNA TGTGCCAGCAGCCCCGCCGGGACTAGCGGCGCCGGCGGGGAGCTGTTTTTT.

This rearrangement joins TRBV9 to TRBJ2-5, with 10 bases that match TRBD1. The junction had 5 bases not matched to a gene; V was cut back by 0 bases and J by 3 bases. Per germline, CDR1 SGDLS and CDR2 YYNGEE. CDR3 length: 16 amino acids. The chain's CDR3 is CASSVGGDRGKETQYF. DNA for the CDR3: TGTGCCAGCAGCGTAGGGGGGGACAGGGGAAAAGAGACCCAGTACTTC.

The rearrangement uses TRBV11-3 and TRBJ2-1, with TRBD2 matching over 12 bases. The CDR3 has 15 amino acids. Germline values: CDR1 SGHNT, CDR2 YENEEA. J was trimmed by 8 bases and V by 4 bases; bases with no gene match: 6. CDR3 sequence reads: CASSSGLAGNDEQFF. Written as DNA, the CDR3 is TGTGCCAGCAGCTCCGGACTAGCGGGAAATGATGAGCAGTTCTTC.

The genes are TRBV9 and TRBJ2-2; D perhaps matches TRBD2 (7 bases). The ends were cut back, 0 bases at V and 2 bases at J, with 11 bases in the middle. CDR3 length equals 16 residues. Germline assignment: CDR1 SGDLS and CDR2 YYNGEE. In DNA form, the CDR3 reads TGTGCCAGCAGCGTAGTCGGGGGGCAAAACACCGGGGAGCTGTTTTTT. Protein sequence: CASSVVGGQNTGELFF.

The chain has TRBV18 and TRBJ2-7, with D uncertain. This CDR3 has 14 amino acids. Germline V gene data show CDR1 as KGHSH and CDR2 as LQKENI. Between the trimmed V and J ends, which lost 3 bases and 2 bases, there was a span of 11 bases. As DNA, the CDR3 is TGTGCCAGCTCACCGACTCCGAGCACCTACGAGCAGTACTTC. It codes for CASSPTPSTYEQYF.

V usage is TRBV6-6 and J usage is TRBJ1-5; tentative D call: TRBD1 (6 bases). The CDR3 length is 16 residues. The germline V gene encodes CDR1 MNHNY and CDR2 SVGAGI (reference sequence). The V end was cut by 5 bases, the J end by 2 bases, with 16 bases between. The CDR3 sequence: CASSGTGLLGNQPQHF. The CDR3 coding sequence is TGTGCCAGCAGTGGAACAGGGTTGCTTGGCAATCAGCCCCAGCATTTT.

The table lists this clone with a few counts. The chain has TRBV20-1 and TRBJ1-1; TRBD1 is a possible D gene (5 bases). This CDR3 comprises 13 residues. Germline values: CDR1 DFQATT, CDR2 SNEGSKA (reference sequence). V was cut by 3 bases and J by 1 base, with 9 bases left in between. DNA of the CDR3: TGCAGTGCTAGTAACAGGCCGAACACTGAAGCTTTCTTT. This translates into CSASNRPNTEAFF.

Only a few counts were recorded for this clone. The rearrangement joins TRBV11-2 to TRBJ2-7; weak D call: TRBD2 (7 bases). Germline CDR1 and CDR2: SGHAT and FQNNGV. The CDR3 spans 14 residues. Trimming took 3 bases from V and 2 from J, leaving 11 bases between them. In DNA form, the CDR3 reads TGTGCCAGCAGCTTCGGGGGGCCCACCTACGAGCAGTACTTC. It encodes CASSFGGPTYEQYF.

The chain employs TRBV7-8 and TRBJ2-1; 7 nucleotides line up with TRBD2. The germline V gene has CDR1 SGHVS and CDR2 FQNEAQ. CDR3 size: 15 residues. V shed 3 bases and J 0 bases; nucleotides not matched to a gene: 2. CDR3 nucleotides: TGTGCCAGCAGCTTCGGCGGGAGCTCCTACAATGAGCAGTTCTTC. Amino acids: CASSFGGSSYNEQFF.

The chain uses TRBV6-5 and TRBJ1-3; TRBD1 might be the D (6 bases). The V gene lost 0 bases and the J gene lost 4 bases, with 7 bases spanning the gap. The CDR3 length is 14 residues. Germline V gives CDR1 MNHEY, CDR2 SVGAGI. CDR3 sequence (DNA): TGTGCCAGCAGTTACTCGGGACACGGAAACACCATATATTTT. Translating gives CASSYSGHGNTIYF.

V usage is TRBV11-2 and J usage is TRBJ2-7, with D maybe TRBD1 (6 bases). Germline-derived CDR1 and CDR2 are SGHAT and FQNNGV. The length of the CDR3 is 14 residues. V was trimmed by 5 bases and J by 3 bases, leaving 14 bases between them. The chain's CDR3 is CASSKTGTGYEQYF. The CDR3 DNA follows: TGTGCCAGCAGCAAGACAGGAACGGGCTACGAGCAGTACTTC.

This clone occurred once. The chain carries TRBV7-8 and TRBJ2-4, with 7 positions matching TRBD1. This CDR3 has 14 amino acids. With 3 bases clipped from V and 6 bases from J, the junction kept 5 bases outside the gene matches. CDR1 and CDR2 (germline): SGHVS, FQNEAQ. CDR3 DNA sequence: TGTGCCAGCAGCTTGGGAAGACAGGGAAACATTCAGTACTTC. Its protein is CASSLGRQGNIQYF.

In DNA form, the CDR3 reads TGTGCCTGGAGTCGTGGCAGGGAGGGTCAGCCCCAGCATTTT. This translates into CAWSRGREGQPQHF. The J gene is TRBJ1-5, the V gene TRBV30, with D possibly TRBD1 on 5 matching bases. This CDR3 has 14 amino acids. Germline CDR1 reads GTSNPN; CDR2 reads SVGIG (reference sequence). Between the trimmed V and J ends, which lost 2 bases and 6 bases, there was a span of 14 bases.

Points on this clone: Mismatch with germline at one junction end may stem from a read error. CDR3 DNA: TGTGCTAGCAGCTTAATTGCTCTGGCGGAAGCCAAAAACATTCAGTACTTC. It codes for CASSLIALAEAKNIQYF. This sequence joins TRBV7-7 and TRBJ2-4, with unresolved D. This CDR3 comprises 17 residues. CDR1 and CDR2 (germline): SSHAT, FNYEAQ (reference sequence).

The CDR3 bases are TGTGCCAGCAGCTTAAGGCGGCTTGGGGGGTCCAGCGAGCAGTACTTC. Translation gives CASSLRRLGGSSEQYF. J is TRBJ2-7 and V is TRBV5-4; TRBD2 is a possible D gene (6 bases). V was clipped by 2 bases and J by 6 bases, with 21 bases between them. The length of the CDR3 is 16 residues. CDR1 and CDR2 from the germline V gene are SGHNT and YYREEE (reference sequence).

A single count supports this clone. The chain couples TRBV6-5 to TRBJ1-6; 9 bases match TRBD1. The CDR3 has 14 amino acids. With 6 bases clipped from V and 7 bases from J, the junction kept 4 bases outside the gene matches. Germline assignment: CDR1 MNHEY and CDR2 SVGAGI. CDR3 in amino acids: CASRRTGDNSPLHF. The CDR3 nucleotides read TGTGCCAGCAGACGGACAGGGGACAATTCACCCCTCCACTTT.

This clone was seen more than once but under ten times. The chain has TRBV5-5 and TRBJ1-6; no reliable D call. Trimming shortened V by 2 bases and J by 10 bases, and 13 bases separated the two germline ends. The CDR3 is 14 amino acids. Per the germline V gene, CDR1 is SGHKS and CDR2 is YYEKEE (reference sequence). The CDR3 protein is CASSFREVGSPLHF. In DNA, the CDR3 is TGTGCCAGCAGCTTTCGGGAGGTTGGATCACCCCTCCACTTT. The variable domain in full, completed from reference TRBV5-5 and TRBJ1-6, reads DAGVTQSPTHLIKTRGQQVTLRCSPISGHKSVSWYQQVLGQGPQFIFQYYEKEERGRGNFPDRFSARQFPNYSSELNVNALLLGDSALYLCASSFREVGSPLHFGNGTRLTVT.

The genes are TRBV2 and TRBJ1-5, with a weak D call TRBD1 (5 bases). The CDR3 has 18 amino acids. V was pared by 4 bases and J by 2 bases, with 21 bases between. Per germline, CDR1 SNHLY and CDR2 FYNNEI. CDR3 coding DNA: TGTGCCAGCAGTGGCGGGACTTCGGTCCACTATGGCAATCAGCCCCAGCATTTT. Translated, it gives CASSGGTSVHYGNQPQHF.

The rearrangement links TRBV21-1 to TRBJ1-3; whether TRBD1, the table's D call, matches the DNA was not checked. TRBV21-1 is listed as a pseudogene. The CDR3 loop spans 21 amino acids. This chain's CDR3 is CASSKNLAVRRTGNCGNTIYF. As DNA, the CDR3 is TGTGCCAGCAGCAAAAATTTGGCGGTGAGGCGGACAGGGAATTGTGGAAACACCATATATTTT.

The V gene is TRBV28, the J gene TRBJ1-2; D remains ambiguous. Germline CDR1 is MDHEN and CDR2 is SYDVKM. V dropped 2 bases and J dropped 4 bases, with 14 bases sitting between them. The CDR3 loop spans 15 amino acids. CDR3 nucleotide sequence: TGTGCCAGCAGTTTAGCCAATCTAATCGGCTATGGCTACACCTTC. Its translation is CASSLANLIGYGYTF.

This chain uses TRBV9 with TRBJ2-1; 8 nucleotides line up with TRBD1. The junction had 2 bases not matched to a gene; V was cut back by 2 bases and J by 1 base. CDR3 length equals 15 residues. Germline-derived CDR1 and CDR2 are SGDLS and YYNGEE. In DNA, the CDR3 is TGTGCCAGCAGCGTGGGACAGGTGTCCTACAATGAGCAGTTCTTC. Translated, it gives CASSVGQVSYNEQFF.

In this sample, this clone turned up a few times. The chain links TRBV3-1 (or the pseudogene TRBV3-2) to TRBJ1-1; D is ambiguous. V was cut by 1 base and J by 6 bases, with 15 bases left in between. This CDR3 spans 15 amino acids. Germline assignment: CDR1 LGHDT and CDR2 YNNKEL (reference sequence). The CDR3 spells CASSQGRRRGSEAFF. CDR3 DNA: TGTGCCAGCAGCCAAGGAAGGAGGCGAGGGTCTGAAGCTTTCTTT.